The TCR beta chain under discussion was sequenced for a study of blood T cell repertoires in COVID-19. In the study overall: Whether acute or convalescent, the COVID-19 samples came from the United States, Italy and Spain.

In the authors' workflow: The assay estimated nucleated cells by amplifying reference gene primers. Assay: immunoSEQ multiplex PCR; the TCRdb copy retains only in-frame clones and omits some. The DNA was the basis for D and trimming; V, J and clone size are from that table. The profile shows some 120,000 clones, approximately 84% of them singletons. J was trimmed by 8 bases and V by 8 bases; bases with no gene match: 14. CDR1 and CDR2 from the germline V gene are SGHTA and FQGNSA. CDR3 length: 15 amino acids. The clonotype originates from a man between 70 and 80 years old with active or convalescent COVID-19. Sequencing used peripheral blood. This chain uses TRBV7-2 with TRBJ2-1; 8 bases match TRBD2. The CDR3 nucleotides are TGTGCCAGCCAGCTTACCGGGACTAGTGACTATGAGCAGTTCTTC. Its protein is CASQLTGTSDYEQFF.